This is a list of T cell receptor beta chains from one sample in a study of glioma-infiltrating T cells after dendritic cell vaccination. The data were produced by immunoSEQ multiplex PCR, yet TCRdb's version contains in-frame clones alone and is incomplete. The sample shows roughly 100,000 clones, around 90% of them seen only once. The starting material was blood, obtained after dendritic cell vaccination. The receptors stem from a human donor with glioblastoma. CDR3s include the opening cysteine and the closing phenylalanine or tryptophan. The order of the fields is V gene, J gene, D gene, clone size, CDR3 DNA, CDR3 protein. The D gene is left open where the match is weak. Clone sizes are given selectively: once, few, many, or a class where the clone is expanded.

V: TRBV5-4; J: TRBJ2-5; D: TRBD2; size: -; DNA: TGTGCCAGCAGCTTGAAGCTAGCGGGAGAAGAGACCCAGTACTTC; CDR3: CASSLKLAGEETQYF
V: TRBV6-5; J: TRBJ1-2; D: -; size: -; DNA: TGTGCCAGCAGTTACGCTACCGGGGGGGGATTGGAGGGCTACACCTTC; CDR3: CASSYATGGGLEGYTF
V: TRBV6-1; J: TRBJ2-1; D: TRBD2; size: -; DNA: TGTGCCAGCGGTCTAGCGGGAGGGCGGGAGCAGTTCTTC; CDR3: CASGLAGGREQFF
V: TRBV18; J: TRBJ1-1; D: TRBD1; size: -; DNA: TGTGCCAGCTCACCCTGGACAGGGAACACTGAAGCTTTCTTT; CDR3: CASSPWTGNTEAFF
V: TRBV29-1; J: TRBJ2-1; D: -; size: -; DNA: TGCAGCGTTGATGAGGGTGGTGGGTCTTTCTTC; CDR3: CSVDEGGGSFF
V: TRBV7-7; J: TRBJ2-1; D: TRBD2; size: -; DNA: TGTGCTAGCAGCAGGGATCTAGCGGGGGGCTCCTACAATGAGCAGTTCTTC; CDR3: CASSRDLAGGSYNEQFF
V: TRBV9; J: TRBJ1-4; D: TRBD1; size: -; DNA: TGTGCCAGCAGCGTTGGGACAGGCTCCGAAAAACTGTTTTTT; CDR3: CASSVGTGSEKLFF
V: TRBV4-1; J: TRBJ2-2; D: TRBD1; size: -; DNA: TGCGCCAGCAGCCAGGGACAGGGAAACACCGGGGAGCTGTTTTTT; CDR3: CASSQGQGNTGELFF
V: TRBV7-3; J: TRBJ2-1; D: -; size: few; DNA: TGTGCCAGCAGCTTAAGTTTGAACAGGGCCGTCAATGAGCAGTTCTTC; CDR3: CASSLSLNRAVNEQFF
V: TRBV9; J: TRBJ2-1; D: -; size: -; DNA: TGTGCCAGCAGCGTAGACCCTAGCCTGCTCGCTGAGCAGTTCTTC; CDR3: CASSVDPSLLAEQFF
V: TRBV6-4; J: TRBJ2-3; D: TRBD1; size: -; DNA: TGTGCCAGCAGGGGGACAGGGGCCTTGGCAGATACGCAGTATTTT; CDR3: CASRGTGALADTQYF
V: TRBV7-3; J: TRBJ2-1; D: -; size: -; DNA: TGTGCCAGCGTAAATGAGCAGTTCTTC; CDR3: CASVNEQFF
V: TRBV6-5; J: TRBJ1-1; D: -; size: -; DNA: TGTGCCAGCAGCAGGTGGGTGGACACTGAAGCTTTCTTT; CDR3: CASSRWVDTEAFF
V: TRBV5-1; J: TRBJ1-1; D: -; size: -; DNA: TGCGCCAGCAGCTTGTTGGGGGCAGGGGCTGAAGCTTTCTTT; CDR3: CASSLLGAGAEAFF
V: TRBV6-5; J: TRBJ2-7; D: TRBD2; size: -; DNA: TGTGCCAGCAGTTCTCCGGGACTAGCGGGATCCTACGAGCAGTACTTC; CDR3: CASSSPGLAGSYEQYF
V: TRBV21-1; J: TRBJ1-5; D: -; size: -; DNA: TGTGCCAGCAGCAACAACAGGGGAAAAAGCAATCAGCCCCAGCATTTT; CDR3: CASSNNRGKSNQPQHF
V: TRBV7-2; J: TRBJ2-7; D: TRBD1; size: -; DNA: TGTGCCAGCAGCTTCCGACAGGGGACCTCCTACGAGCAGTACTTC; CDR3: CASSFRQGTSYEQYF
V: TRBV5-1; J: TRBJ1-2; D: -; size: -; DNA: TGCGCCAGCAGCTTGGGTTCCGGGGATGGCTACACCTTC; CDR3: CASSLGSGDGYTF
V: TRBV19; J: TRBJ2-2; D: TRBD1; size: -; DNA: TGTGCCAGTAGTAGACAGGGGATTGGGACCGGGGAGCTGTTTTTT; CDR3: CASSRQGIGTGELFF
V: TRBV2; J: TRBJ1-5; D: -; size: -; DNA: TGTGCCAGCGGGCAGGGCAGAGATCAGCCCCAGCATTTT; CDR3: CASGQGRDQPQHF
V: TRBV7-9; J: TRBJ1-2; D: -; size: -; DNA: TGTGCCAGCAGCTTAGAACAGGTCTCTAACTATGGCTACACCTTC; CDR3: CASSLEQVSNYGYTF
V: TRBV28; J: TRBJ2-6; D: -; size: -; DNA: TGTGCCAGCAGAGCTACAGGGACCGGGGCCAACGTCCTGACTTTC; CDR3: CASRATGTGANVLTF
V: TRBV6-1; J: TRBJ1-6; D: -; size: -; DNA: TGTGCCAGCAGTGCTCAGCAGGGTGAGACACCCCTCCACTTT; CDR3: CASSAQQGETPLHF
V: TRBV2; J: TRBJ1-1; D: -; size: once; DNA: TGTGCCAGCAGTGAAGCCGTGAACACTGAAGCTTTCTTT; CDR3: CASSEAVNTEAFF
V: TRBV18; J: TRBJ1-1; D: TRBD1; size: -; DNA: TGTGCCAGCTCACCGGGTACAGGGGACAACACTGAAGCTTTCTTT; CDR3: CASSPGTGDNTEAFF
V: TRBV6-5; J: TRBJ1-4; D: TRBD1; size: -; DNA: TGTGCCAGCAGCCAGACAGGGGGTAGGGAAAAACTGTTTTTT; CDR3: CASSQTGGREKLFF
V: TRBV5-4; J: TRBJ1-2; D: TRBD1; size: once; DNA: TGTGCCAGCAGCTCCCGGGACAGGGGGCTGGGCTACACCTTC; CDR3: CASSSRDRGLGYTF
V: TRBV6-1; J: TRBJ1-5; D: TRBD1; size: -; DNA: TGTGCCAGCAGTGTGGACAGGGGAGAAATTCAGCCCCAGCATTTT; CDR3: CASSVDRGEIQPQHF
V: TRBV19; J: TRBJ2-3; D: -; size: once; DNA: TGTGCCAGTAGTTCCCTCGCGGGGACGGCTCGCACAGATACGCAGTATTTT; CDR3: CASSSLAGTARTDTQYF
V: TRBV19; J: TRBJ1-1; D: -; size: -; DNA: TGTGCCAGTAGAAAGGGGGTGGAATGGACTGAAGCTTTCTTT; CDR3: CASRKGVEWTEAFF
V: TRBV10-2; J: TRBJ1-1; D: TRBD1; size: once; DNA: TGCGCCAGCAGAGCCGGGACAGAGAACACTGAAGCTTTCTTT; CDR3: CASRAGTENTEAFF
V: TRBV29-1; J: TRBJ2-3; D: TRBD1; size: -; DNA: TGCAGCGTTGAGGGGACAGCTACAGATACGCAGTATTTT; CDR3: CSVEGTATDTQYF
V: TRBV5-4; J: TRBJ2-3; D: TRBD2; size: -; DNA: TGTGCCAGCAGCTTGGAGGAGGCGGGGGGGAATACAGATACGCAGTATTTT; CDR3: CASSLEEAGGNTDTQYF
V: TRBV7-9; J: TRBJ2-1; D: -; size: -; DNA: TGTGCCAGCGAGCAGGGCGACAATGAGCAGTTCTTC; CDR3: CASEQGDNEQFF
V: TRBV6-1; J: TRBJ1-2; D: -; size: -; DNA: TGTGCCAGCAGTGAAGCCAGCTATGGCTACACCTTC; CDR3: CASSEASYGYTF
V: TRBV25-1; J: TRBJ1-2; D: -; size: few; DNA: TGTGCCAGCAGTGAATCAGGGTACCGGACTAATGGCTACACCTTC; CDR3: CASSESGYRTNGYTF
V: TRBV7-6; J: TRBJ2-7; D: TRBD1; size: -; DNA: TGTGCCAGCAGTCTAGGGTGGGGACAGGGCCCCTACGAGCAGTACTTC; CDR3: CASSLGWGQGPYEQYF
V: TRBV6-6; J: TRBJ2-1; D: -; size: -; DNA: TGTGCCAGCAGTTACTCGAAGAGCTTGCACTATGAGCAGTTCTTC; CDR3: CASSYSKSLHYEQFF
V: TRBV2; J: TRBJ1-6; D: TRBD1; size: -; DNA: TGTGCCAGCCGCCGGGACAGGGAGAATTCACCCCTCCACTTT; CDR3: CASRRDRENSPLHF
V: TRBV10-1; J: TRBJ2-7; D: -; size: -; DNA: TGCGCCAGCAGCCTAGCGAATTTGGACGAGCAGTACTTC; CDR3: CASSLANLDEQYF
V: TRBV19; J: TRBJ1-5; D: -; size: -; DNA: TGTGCCAGTAGTATGCGGATCAATCAGCCTCAGCATTTT; CDR3: CASSMRINQPQHF
V: TRBV6-5; J: TRBJ2-7; D: -; size: -; DNA: TGTGCCAGCAGTTACCTCTCGACAGGCCACGAGCAGTACTTC; CDR3: CASSYLSTGHEQYF
V: TRBV5-5; J: TRBJ2-5; D: TRBD2; size: -; DNA: TGTGCCAGCAGTCTACTAGCGTCCCAAGAGACCCAGTACTTC; CDR3: CASSLLASQETQYF
V: TRBV19; J: TRBJ2-1; D: -; size: -; DNA: TGTGCCAGTAGTGGCCGGGACACTTACAATGAGCAGTTCTTC; CDR3: CASSGRDTYNEQFF
V: TRBV6-5; J: TRBJ1-3; D: -; size: -; DNA: TGTGCCAGCAGTTACTCCGGGAGAAACAGAAACACCATATATTTT; CDR3: CASSYSGRNRNTIYF
V: TRBV7-6; J: TRBJ1-1; D: -; size: -; DNA: TGTGCCAGCAGCTTGGGTAGGCGGCGAACTGAAGCTTTCTTT; CDR3: CASSLGRRRTEAFF
V: TRBV15; J: TRBJ2-1; D: TRBD2; size: -; DNA: TGTGCCACCAGTCCTACTCGGGAGGGGGTCAATGAGCAGTTCTTC; CDR3: CATSPTREGVNEQFF
V: TRBV5-6; J: TRBJ2-7; D: -; size: -; DNA: TGTGCCAGCAGCTCCCGGACAGTCATCTACGAGCAGTACTTC; CDR3: CASSSRTVIYEQYF
V: TRBV7-2; J: TRBJ1-1; D: -; size: few; DNA: TGTGCCAGCAGCTTAGAGTTCGGGACTGAAGCTTTCTTT; CDR3: CASSLEFGTEAFF
V: TRBV5-1; J: TRBJ2-3; D: TRBD2; size: -; DNA: TGCGCCAGCAGCCCCGGGACTAGCGGGGGGGCCAAAGATACGCAGTATTTT; CDR3: CASSPGTSGGAKDTQYF
V: TRBV5-1; J: TRBJ2-3; D: TRBD2; size: -; DNA: TGCGCCAGCGGACGAAGCGGGATGGGAGATACGCAGTATTTT; CDR3: CASGRSGMGDTQYF
V: TRBV2; J: TRBJ1-5; D: TRBD1; size: -; DNA: TGTGCCAGCAGTGAAGCGAGACAGGGGAATCAGCCCCAGCATTTT; CDR3: CASSEARQGNQPQHF
V: TRBV7-2; J: TRBJ1-5; D: TRBD1; size: -; DNA: TGTGCCAGCAGCTCAGGGGGCTATAGCAATCAGCCCCAGCATTTT; CDR3: CASSSGGYSNQPQHF
V: TRBV5-1; J: TRBJ1-2; D: -; size: few; DNA: TGCGCCAGCAGAGAGGCAGGGACTATCGACTATGGCTACACCTTC; CDR3: CASREAGTIDYGYTF
V: TRBV5-5; J: TRBJ2-2; D: TRBD2; size: -; DNA: TGTGCCAGCAGCTTAGAAACTAGCGGGGGGAGATATGCCGGGGAGCTGTTTTTT; CDR3: CASSLETSGGRYAGELFF
V: TRBV4-1; J: TRBJ2-3; D: -; size: -; DNA: TGCGCCAGCAGCCAAGTCTGGGGGACTAGCACAGATACGCAGTATTTT; CDR3: CASSQVWGTSTDTQYF
V: TRBV5-1; J: TRBJ2-3; D: -; size: -; DNA: TGCGCCAGCAGCTTCGGCAGCGGGAGCACAGATACGCAGTATTTT; CDR3: CASSFGSGSTDTQYF
V: TRBV30; J: TRBJ2-5; D: TRBD2; size: -; DNA: TGTGCCTGGAGTCCTGCTCGGACTAGCGGGGGCCAAGAGACCCAGTACTTC; CDR3: CAWSPARTSGGQETQYF
V: TRBV13; J: TRBJ1-1; D: -; size: few; DNA: TGTGCCAGCAGCTTCGACAGGACGAACACTGAAGCTTTCTTT; CDR3: CASSFDRTNTEAFF